This T cell receptor beta chain was obtained from a study of human T cells and chemical hapten exposure. Study results and limitations: TCRs whose frequency exceeded 1 in 1000 remained the same following DPC sensitization.

Germline loops: CDR1 SGHVS, CDR2 FQNEAQ. V was clipped by 3 bases and J by 4 bases, with 10 bases between them. CDR3 size: 13 residues. This clonotype was counted only a few times. The target antigen is unknown. The time point is: pre-sensitization, week 0. Sample treatment: therapeutic diphenylcyclopropenone sensitization with weekly scalp DPC. TCRdb re-called the RACE reads through MiXCR, storing one row per CDR3 protein. The sample carries roughly 64,000 distinct CDR3 sequences, 10% to 12% recorded once. The source is a woman aged 40 to 50 with alopecia areata. Some clones in this sample may be carry-over from other donors' samples. The rearrangement joins TRBV7-8 to TRBJ2-7; tentatively, D is TRBD2 (6 bases). The material was whole blood, obtained in connection with sensitization to the hapten diphenylcyclopropenone (DPC). This CDR3 reads CASSLGEVYEQYF. As DNA, the CDR3 is TGTGCCAGCAGCTTGGGGGAGGTATACGAGCAGTACTTC.